This TCR beta chain was obtained from a study of cytomegalovirus exposure and HLA in healthy donors. Study-wide results and limits: It was reportedly the case that the classifier diagnosed cytomegalovirus status with high specificity and sensitivity. Clusters of TCRs from the first cohort tended to co-occur in the 100 to 150 validation repertoires (as a later analysis found). Usually a TCR sequence was rare, but some public TCRs were found in many donors.

The germline CDR1 and CDR2 sequences are MNHNS and SASEGT. The V end lost 7 bases, the J end lost 8 bases, and 15 bases lay between the germline ends. The CDR3 is 13 amino acids. The validation cohort, a group of some 120 subjects, included the donors and was separate from the roughly 700-subject first cohort. Concerning this clone itself: What it binds is not known.

Some clones are missing from TCRdb's copy, which holds only in-frame ones; the method was immunoSEQ multiplex PCR. The sample shows approximately 280,000 clones, roughly 88% of them seen only once. Sequenced: PBMCs. The J gene is TRBJ1-3, the V gene TRBV6-1, with D possibly TRBD1 on 6 matching bases. This TCR was recovered from a woman under 30 in good health and CMV-seronegative. Here the CDR3 DNA reads TGTGCCAGCACCCGGGGCAGGGGAGACACCATATATTTT. Amino acid sequence: CASTRGRGDTIYF.